This entry lists 10 T cell receptor beta chains sequenced from one sample in a study of identical twins. TCRdb reanalysed the 5' RACE reads using MiXCR and keeps one entry per CDR3 protein. The data show about 570,000 distinct CDR3 sequences, just under 10% seen once. These data also formed part of another study, on yellow fever vaccine responses in identical twins.

Sequenced sample: PBMCs. The origin of the receptors is a woman under 30 in good health.

This clonotype was recorded many times. The J gene is TRBJ2-1, the V gene TRBV7-9, with TRBD2 matching 8 bases. CDR1 is SEHNR, CDR2 FQNEAQ, per germline (reference sequence). This CDR3 is built from 15 residues. The V gene end was trimmed by 5 bases and the J gene end by 9 bases; junction bases not matched to a gene: 12. This CDR3 is CASSTPGLVRAEQFF. DNA of the CDR3: TGTGCCAGCAGCACTCCGGGACTAGTAAGGGCTGAGCAGTTCTTC.

This clonotype was counted a few times. V gene TRBV12-3 or TRBV12-4 combines with J gene TRBJ2-3, with D possibly being TRBD2 (6 bases). Trimming took 3 bases from V and 4 from J, leaving 11 bases between them. The CDR3 consists of 14 residues. CDR3 sequence: CASSFDGGADTQYF. The CDR3 DNA sequence: TGTGCCAGCAGTTTCGACGGGGGAGCAGATACGCAGTATTTT.

The rearrangement links TRBV11-2 to TRBJ2-1; tentative D call: TRBD2 (7 bases). This CDR3 contains 16 residues. The germline V and J ends were trimmed by 5 bases and 6 bases, with 20 bases remaining between them. Germline lookup yields CDR1 SGHAT and CDR2 FQNNGV. The CDR3 nucleotides are TGTGCCAGCAGCCAATCACTAGGGGGGGGACGCAATGAGCAGTTCTTC. This encodes CASSQSLGGGRNEQFF. The full variable domain, completed using reference TRBV11-2 and TRBJ2-1, is EAGVAQSPRYKIIEKRQSVAFWCNPISGHATLYWYQQILGQGPKLLIQFQNNGVVDDSQLPKDRFSAERLKGVDSTLKIQPAKLEDSAVYLCASSQSLGGGRNEQFFGPGTRLTVL.

This chain links TRBV7-9 with TRBJ1-5, with TRBD1 identical over 8 bases. V shed 1 base and J 5 bases; nucleotides not matched to a gene: 4. The CDR3 is 15 residues long. Germline-derived CDR1 and CDR2 are SEHNR and FQNEAQ (reference sequence). The CDR3 sequence: CASSLGTGLYQPQHF. The CDR3 region has the DNA TGTGCCAGCAGCTTAGGGACAGGGCTTTATCAGCCCCAGCATTTT.

This clonotype was found many times. The CDR3 reads CAVTDPGNTDTQYF. The CDR3 coding sequence is TGTGCCGTAACAGATCCAGGTAACACAGATACGCAGTATTTT. The J gene is TRBJ2-3, the V gene TRBV10-3; the D is unclear. V was pared by 11 bases and J by 2 bases, with 17 bases between. The CDR3 is 14 amino acids. The germline V gene has CDR1 ENHRY and CDR2 SYGVKD.

This chain uses TRBV11-1 with TRBJ2-3; 14 bases match TRBD2. V lost 5 bases and J lost 2; bases outside the gene matches: 9. Germline V gene data show CDR1 as SGHAT and CDR2 as FQDESV (reference sequence). The CDR3 loop spans 18 amino acids. CDR3 sequence: CASSPTKGLAGVTDTQYF. In DNA form, the CDR3 reads TGTGCCAGCAGCCCCACGAAGGGACTAGCGGGGGTCACAGATACGCAGTATTTT.

This sequence joins TRBV6-1 and TRBJ2-7; 8 bases agree with TRBD1. This CDR3 has 14 residues. Germline V gene lookup returns CDR1 MNHNS and CDR2 SASEGT. V shed 4 bases, J shed 3 bases, and the junction held 5 bases outside the gene matches. Here the CDR3 reads CASSGRDRNYEQYF. The CDR3 nucleotides read TGTGCCAGCAGTGGCAGGGACAGGAACTACGAGCAGTACTTC.

This clonotype was seen repeatedly, ten times or more. The chain has TRBV7-9 and TRBJ1-5; unclear D gene. CDR1 and CDR2 from the germline V gene are SEHNR and FQNEAQ (reference sequence). The V end lost 0 bases, the J end lost 5 bases, and 8 bases lay between the germline ends. This CDR3 is built from 14 residues. CDR3 nucleotide sequence: TGTGCCAGCAGCTTAGCCCCGGGAGATCAGCCCCAGCATTTT. Translated, it gives CASSLAPGDQPQHF.

This chain connects TRBV7-9 to TRBJ2-3, with 7 positions matching TRBD1. CDR1 is SEHNR and CDR2 is FQNEAQ in the germline V gene (reference sequence). The CDR3 is made up of 14 amino acids. V shed 7 bases, J shed 6 bases, and the junction held 10 bases outside the gene matches. CDR3 loop: CASTRSTGWDTQYF. The CDR3 DNA reads TGTGCCAGCACCCGATCGACAGGGTGGGATACGCAGTATTTT. Together with reference TRBV7-9 and TRBJ2-3, the CDR3 gives the full variable domain: DTGVSQNPRHKITKRGQNVTFRCDPISEHNRLYWYRQTLGQGPEFLTYFQNEAQLEKSRLLSDRFSAERPKGSFSTLEIQRTEQGDSAMYLCASTRSTGWDTQYFGPGTRLTVL.

The chain uses TRBV30 and TRBJ2-7; weak D call: TRBD2 (5 bases). With 4 bases removed from V and 3 bases from J, the gap between germline ends came to 13 bases. The CDR3 length is 13 residues. Germline V gene lookup returns CDR1 GTSNPN and CDR2 SVGIG (reference sequence). DNA for the CDR3: TGTGCCTGGACCCTCACCGCGGGCTACGAGCAGTACTTC. As protein: CAWTLTAGYEQYF.